The 8 T cell receptor beta chains presented below share a single source sample, sequenced in a study of CD8+CD57+ T cells in acquired aplastic anemia. By flow cytometry, patients selected for sequencing had shown an expansion of CD8+CD57+ cells. TCR beta VDJ and CDR3 profiling used genomic DNA as template. TCRdb redid the calling of the reads with MiXCR, one entry per CDR3 protein. The sample includes 200,000 or so distinct CDR3 sequences, less than 60% of them seen just once. Specimen: sorted CD4+, CD8+, or CD8+CD57+ T cells (not recorded which) from PBMCs. These receptors all come from a human donor with aplastic anemia.

This clonotype was counted between two and nine times. At one of its ends the junction is not consistent with the germline gene, which may arise from a read error. The gene calls are TRBV7-9 and TRBJ1-4, with D possibly matching TRBD1 (6 bases). Germline values: CDR1 SEHNR, CDR2 FQNEAQ (reference sequence). This CDR3 region has 15 residues. Here the CDR3 DNA reads TGTGCCAGCAGCTCCCATGGGACAACTAATGAAAAACCGTTTTTT. Translated: CASSSHGTTNEKPFF. Supplemented by reference TRBV7-9 and TRBJ1-4, the full variable domain reads DTGVSQNPRHKITKRGQNVTFRCDPISEHNRLYWYRQTLGQGPEFLTYFQNEAQLEKSRLLSDRFSAERPKGSFSTLEIQRTEQGDSAMYLCASSSHGTTNEKPFFGSGTQLSVL.

This clonotype came up a few times. With a much larger clone just one base away, this may be a read error. The V gene is TRBV4-1, the J gene TRBJ2-7, with D hard to call. Germline V CDR1 and CDR2: MGHRA, YSYEKL. V was trimmed by 8 bases and J by 0 bases, leaving 14 bases between them. The CDR3 consists of 14 residues. CDR3 loop: CASGSLGDSYEQYF. CDR3 bases: TGCGCCAGCGGCTCCCTTGGGGACTCCTACGAGCAGTACTTC.

This clonotype is medium-sized in the sample. The chain combines TRBV25-1 with TRBJ1-2; 7 bases line up with TRBD1. CDR1 is MGHDK, CDR2 SYGVNS, per germline. J was trimmed by 12 bases and V by 1 base; bases with no gene match: 11. This CDR3 contains 14 residues. The chain's CDR3 is CASSESWTGGTHTF. CDR3 nucleotide sequence: TGTGCCAGCAGTGAATCCTGGACAGGAGGGACTCACACCTTC.

The rearrangement links TRBV7-8 to TRBJ1-1; TRBD1 is a possible D gene (5 bases). V lost 2 bases, J lost 6 bases, and 10 bases lay in between. Germline lookup yields CDR1 SGHVS and CDR2 FQNEAQ. The CDR3 extends over 13 amino acids. The CDR3 protein is CASSLMGDAEAFF. CDR3 DNA: TGTGCCAGCAGCTTAATGGGGGACGCTGAAGCTTTCTTT. The variable domain in full, with the rest retrieved from reference TRBV7-8 and TRBJ1-1, is GAGVSQSPRYKVAKRGQDVALRCDPISGHVSLFWYQQALGQGPEFLTYFQNEAQLDKSGLPSDRFFAERPEGSVSTLKIQRTQQEDSAVYLCASSLMGDAEAFFGQGTRLTVV.

The chain links TRBV15 to TRBJ2-3, with D perhaps given as TRBD1 or TRBD2 (5 bases each). The CDR3 covers 16 residues. The V and J ends lost 5 bases and 0 bases respectively, with 15 bases between them. Germline V gene sequence: CDR1 LNHNV, CDR2 YYDKDF (reference sequence). The CDR3 region is CATSRRRGASTDTQYF. The CDR3 DNA follows: TGTGCCACCAGCCGCCGACGGGGCGCTAGCACAGATACGCAGTATTTT.

In this sample, this clonotype turned up many times. The junction departs from germline at one end; a sequencing error may be responsible. The rearrangement uses TRBV7-9 and TRBJ2-3, with 7 bases matching TRBD1. The CDR3 is 18 amino acids. Germline lookup yields CDR1 SEHNR and CDR2 FQNEAQ (reference sequence). CDR3 DNA sequence: TGTGCCAGCAGGTTAGGGGGCTTCAAGGGTCGGGCCACAGATACGCAGTATTTT. It is translated as CASRLGGFKGRATDTQYF.

This CDR3 is CTSSSNQETQYF. Written as DNA, the CDR3 is TGTACCAGCAGCTCAAACCAAGAGACCCAGTACTTC. V is TRBV7-2 and J is TRBJ2-5; D is ambiguous. CDR3 length: 12 amino acids. The germline V gene encodes CDR1 SGHTA and CDR2 FQGNSA. The V gene lost 4 bases and the J gene lost 0 bases, with 3 bases spanning the gap.

Turning to this clonotype: A much larger clone differs by one base, so this may be a read error. V usage is TRBV12-3 or TRBV12-4 and J usage is TRBJ2-1; 9 nucleotides align to TRBD2. V dropped 9 bases and J dropped 6; count of bases not matched to a gene: 15. The CDR3 length is 16 residues. The CDR3 region has the DNA TGTGCCAGTACACATAGCGGCGGGGGGGGGAGCAATGAGCAGTTCTTC. Its translation: CASTHSGGGGSNEQFF.